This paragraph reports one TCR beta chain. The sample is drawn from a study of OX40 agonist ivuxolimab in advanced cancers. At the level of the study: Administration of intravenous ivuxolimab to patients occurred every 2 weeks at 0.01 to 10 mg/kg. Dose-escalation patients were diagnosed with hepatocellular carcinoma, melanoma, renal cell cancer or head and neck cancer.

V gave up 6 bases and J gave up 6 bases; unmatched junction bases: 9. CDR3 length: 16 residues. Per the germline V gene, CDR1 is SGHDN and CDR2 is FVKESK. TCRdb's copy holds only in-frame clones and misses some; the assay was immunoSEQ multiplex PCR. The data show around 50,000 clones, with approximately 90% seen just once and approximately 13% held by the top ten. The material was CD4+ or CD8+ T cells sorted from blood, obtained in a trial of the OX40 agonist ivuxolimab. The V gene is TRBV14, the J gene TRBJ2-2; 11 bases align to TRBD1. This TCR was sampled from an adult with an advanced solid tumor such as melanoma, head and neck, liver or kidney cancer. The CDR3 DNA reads TGTGCCAGCAGGAAAACCGGGACAGGGGGTCCCGGGGAGCTGTTTTTT. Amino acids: CASRKTGTGGPGELFF.